This entry lists 25 T cell receptor beta chains sequenced from one sample in a study of blood T cells in healthy people across ages. Next came a second PCR, run for about 7 to 12 cycles, which used a sample-barcoded 5' primer along with a J-beta primer mix. TCRdb processed the 5' RACE reads anew with MiXCR; each CDR3 protein has one entry. The sample records some 640,000 distinct CDR3 sequences, around 45% being singletons. What was sequenced was blood. These receptors were obtained from an older woman in good health.

This clonotype was seen a handful of times. This chain uses TRBV5-1 with TRBJ1-6, with 11 positions matching TRBD1. This CDR3 is built from 15 residues. Unmatched junction bases numbered 5, after V lost 2 bases and J lost 10 bases. From germline, CDR1 is SGHRS and CDR2 YFSETQ. The CDR3 DNA reads as TGCGCCAGCAGCTTCGGGACAGGGGGAAGATCACCCCTCCACTTT. Amino acid sequence: CASSFGTGGRSPLHF.

CDR3 sequence (DNA): TGCAGCGTTGAGAGACTAGCGGAAGAGACCCAGTACTTC. It is translated as CSVERLAEETQYF. The chain employs TRBV29-1 and TRBJ2-5; 9 bases align to TRBD2. Germline V gene data show CDR1 as SQVTM and CDR2 as ANQGSEA. This CDR3 is 13 amino acids long. Losses at the gene ends were 3 bases for V and 3 bases for J; bases not matched to a gene: 2.

This chain uses TRBV7-9 with TRBJ2-7; perhaps TRBD2 as D (5 bases). This CDR3 has 11 residues. The ends were cut back, 3 bases at V and 6 bases at J, with 6 bases in the middle. The germline gives CDR1 SEHNR, CDR2 FQNEAQ (reference sequence). The CDR3 protein is CASSFEGEQYF. In nucleotides, the CDR3 is TGTGCCAGCAGCTTCGAGGGCGAGCAGTACTTC.

This clonotype was observed a few times. The chain has TRBV20-1 and TRBJ2-4, with D tentatively TRBD2 (5 bases). The J call is doubtful: the DNA matches TRBJ2-7 better. Germline CDR1 reads DFQATT; CDR2 reads SNEGSKA (reference sequence). The length of the CDR3 is 13 residues. The CDR3 sequence is CSERAMSAYEQYF. CDR3 coding DNA: TGCAGTGAGAGGGCGATGAGTGCTTACGAGCAGTACTTC.

V is TRBV14 and J is TRBJ2-7; D gene uncertain. There are 13 residues in the CDR3. Trimming cost V 4 bases and J 3 bases, with 10 bases left between them. The germline CDR1 and CDR2 sequences are SGHDN and FVKESK. The CDR3 reads CASSPQKGYEQYF. CDR3 DNA: TGTGCCAGCAGCCCGCAAAAGGGCTACGAGCAGTACTTC. The whole variable domain, remainder taken from reference TRBV14 and TRBJ2-7, is EAGVTQFPSHSVIEKGQTVTLRCDPISGHDNLYWYRRVMGKEIKFLLHFVKESKQDESGMPNNRFLAERTGGTYSTLKVQPAELEDSGVYFCASSPQKGYEQYFGPGTRLTVT.

This clonotype was seen a few times. The rearrangement links TRBV20-1 to TRBJ2-7, with TRBD2 identical over 12 bases. The CDR3 loop spans 16 amino acids. The germline V gene encodes CDR1 DFQATT and CDR2 SNEGSKA (reference sequence). Losses at the gene ends were 5 bases for V and 5 bases for J; bases not matched to a gene: 13. The CDR3 coding sequence is TGCAGTGCTCATTACTCTAGCGGGAGGGCCCGGGACGAGCAGTACTTC. It codes for CSAHYSSGRARDEQYF.

This chain uses TRBV6-5 with TRBJ2-5, with 9 bases identical to TRBD1. The junction had 7 bases not matched to a gene; V was cut back by 9 bases and J by 5 bases. The CDR3 is 13 residues long. Germline loops: CDR1 MNHEY, CDR2 SVGAGI. The DNA for the CDR3 is TGTGCCAGTAACAGGGGGCTAAGGGAGACCCAGTACTTC. It translates to CASNRGLRETQYF.

Note on this clonotype: This sequence may be a read error, since a much larger clone differs from it by one base. CDR3 nucleotides: TGTACCATCAGTGAGCCGGACGGGAACACTGAAGCTTTCTTT. Translated: CTISEPDGNTEAFF. The V gene is TRBV10-3, the J gene TRBJ1-1; D uncertain. Germline values: CDR1 ENHRY, CDR2 SYGVKD. CDR3 length: 14 amino acids.

In this sample, this clonotype turned up a few times. The chain has TRBV25-1 and TRBJ2-7; TRBD2 is a possible D gene (5 bases). The CDR3 totals 16 residues. Trimming pared 1 base from V and 6 bases from J, leaving 19 bases between. Germline V gene sequence: CDR1 MGHDK, CDR2 SYGVNS. This chain's CDR3 is CASSEFSASSSSEQYF. The CDR3 DNA reads TGTGCCAGCAGTGAATTTTCGGCTAGCTCGTCGAGCGAGCAGTACTTC.

The chain combines TRBV20-1 with TRBJ1-2; D gene uncertain. Germline CDR1 is DFQATT and CDR2 is SNEGSKA (reference sequence). There are 13 residues in the CDR3. The CDR3 DNA is TGCAGCGCCCTTAGAACGGCTAACTATGGCTACACCTTC. Its protein is CSALRTANYGYTF.

This sequence joins TRBV16 and TRBJ1-1, with D possibly TRBD1 on 5 matching bases. The CDR3 extends over 14 amino acids. Germline V gives CDR1 KGHSY, CDR2 FQNENV. V lost 0 bases and J lost 6, with 11 bases in between. CDR3 sequence reads: CASSQSRGKSEAFF. The CDR3 DNA is TGTGCCAGCAGCCAATCGCGGGGGAAATCTGAAGCTTTCTTT.

The V gene is TRBV7-3, the J gene TRBJ2-1; no clear D gene. The DNA end is more similar to TRBJ2-7, so the J call may be wrong. The CDR3 has 15 residues. The V gene's germline CDR1 is SGHTA and CDR2 FQGTGA. DNA for the CDR3: TGTGCCAGCAGCTTCCGTGATCTCTCCTACAATGAGCAGTACTTC. Encoded protein: CASSFRDLSYNEQYF.

The rearrangement uses TRBV13 and TRBJ1-1, with 8 nucleotides matching TRBD1. The CDR3 spans 15 residues. In germline, CDR1 is PRHDT, CDR2 FYEKMQ (reference sequence). Losses at the gene ends were 5 bases for V and 5 bases for J; bases not matched to a gene: 10. CDR3 residues: CASSGQGVGTTEAFF. For the CDR3, the DNA is TGTGCCAGCAGCGGACAGGGTGTGGGAACGACTGAAGCTTTCTTT. Supplemented by reference TRBV13 and TRBJ1-1, the full variable domain reads AAGVIQSPRHLIKEKRETATLKCYPIPRHDTVYWYQQGPGQDPQFLISFYEKMQSDKGSIPDRFSAQQFSDYHSELNMSSLELGDSALYFCASSGQGVGTTEAFFGQGTRLTVV.

This clonotype was detected a few times. This chain uses TRBV11-3 with TRBJ2-5; 7 bases fit TRBD1. Germline CDR1 reads SGHNT; CDR2 reads YENEEA. This CDR3 contains 13 residues. The V and J ends lost 4 bases and 5 bases, in that order; junction bases with no gene match: 4. CDR3: CASSSDRDETQYF. The CDR3 DNA reads TGTGCCAGCAGCTCAGACAGGGATGAGACCCAGTACTTC.

This chain uses TRBV4-3 with TRBJ2-7; D is tentatively TRBD1 or TRBD2 (5 bases each). Per the germline V gene, CDR1 is LGHNA and CDR2 is YSLEER. The CDR3 is 15 residues long. V was pared by 1 base and J by 4 bases, with 14 bases between. CDR3 sequence (DNA): TGCGCCAGCAGCCAAGTTTGGGGGTCTGAGTACGAGCAGTACTTC. Its translation is CASSQVWGSEYEQYF.

The chain employs TRBV7-2 and TRBJ2-5, with a possible D match to TRBD2 (6 bases). Looked up from germline, CDR1 is SGHTA and CDR2 is FQGNSA. V lost 7 bases, J lost 5 bases, and 20 bases lay in between. This CDR3 has 15 amino acids. CDR3 sequence reads: CASNHRQPGVETQYF. The DNA of the CDR3 is TGTGCCAGCAACCACCGCCAACCGGGAGTTGAGACCCAGTACTTC.

This CDR3 is CASSRKSSSYEQYF. The CDR3 DNA follows: TGTGCCAGCAGTCGGAAGAGCAGCTCCTACGAGCAGTACTTC. The chain joins TRBV27 to TRBJ2-7; D call uncertain. CDR1 MNHEY and CDR2 SMNVEV come from the germline V gene (reference sequence). CDR3 size: 14 residues. Trimming cost V 5 bases and J 0 bases, with 11 bases left between them.

This clonotype was observed at least ten times. The genes are TRBV12-3 or TRBV12-4 and TRBJ2-4, with 7 nucleotides matching TRBD1. V dropped 6 bases and J dropped 11; count of bases not matched to a gene: 10. This CDR3 is 13 amino acids long. CDR3 nucleotides: TGTGCCAGCAGCCACGGACAGGCCCATTTTCAGTACTTC. Amino acid sequence: CASSHGQAHFQYF.

The chain is built from TRBV9 and TRBJ2-1; D is unresolved. Germline values: CDR1 SGDLS, CDR2 YYNGEE. The CDR3 contains 15 residues. Trimming took off 0 bases at V and 0 bases at J, with 7 bases between the two ends. The CDR3 nucleotides are TGTGCCAGCAGCGTAGAAGCCAGCTCCTACAATGAGCAGTTCTTC. Protein sequence: CASSVEASSYNEQFF.

CDR3 coding DNA: TGTGCCAGCAGCCTCCGAACGGACAGCGCGCAGTACTTC. It is translated as CASSLRTDSAQYF. The chain employs TRBV7-2 and TRBJ2-7, with D possibly TRBD1 on 6 matching bases. The CDR3 has 13 amino acids. Germline lookup yields CDR1 SGHTA and CDR2 FQGNSA. Trimming stripped 5 bases from V and 9 bases from J, with 17 bases between.

The genes are TRBV15 and TRBJ2-5; 8 bases line up with TRBD2. The CDR3 runs to 15 residues. V was clipped by 5 bases and J by 11 bases; unmatched bases: 16. Germline CDR1 LNHNV, CDR2 YYDKDF (reference sequence). In DNA form, the CDR3 reads TGTGCCACCAGCCCAATCGGGGGGGAAACAGATGAGCAGTACTTC. This codes for CATSPIGGETDEQYF. The variable domain in full, completed from reference TRBV15 and TRBJ2-5, reads DAMVIQNPRYQVTQFGKPVTLSCSQTLNHNVMYWYQQKSSQAPKLLFHYYDKDFNNEADTPDNFQSRRPNTSFCFLDIRSPGLGDTAMYLCATSPIGGETDEQYFGPGTRLLVL.

This clonotype has only a few counts. The chain combines TRBV29-1 with TRBJ2-7; TRBD1 matches at 7 bases. Germline trimming cut 3 bases from V and 3 bases from J; bases unmatched to any gene: 8. The V gene's germline CDR1 is SQVTM and CDR2 ANQGSEA. This CDR3 spans 14 amino acids. The CDR3 bases are TGCAGCGTTGAGGTTTTAGGGGGCCACTACGAGCAGTACTTC. Amino acids: CSVEVLGGHYEQYF.

This chain uses TRBV20-1 with TRBJ1-4; D is unresolved. V lost 5 bases, J lost 9 bases, and 19 bases lay in between. Germline CDR1 DFQATT, CDR2 SNEGSKA (reference sequence). The CDR3 covers 14 residues. The CDR3 loop is CSAQAGFPNKKLFF. The CDR3 region has the DNA TGCAGTGCTCAAGCCGGGTTCCCGAATAAAAAACTGTTTTTT.

V gene TRBV4-1 combines with J gene TRBJ2-1, with D possibly being TRBD1 (5 bases). Per the germline V gene, CDR1 is MGHRA and CDR2 is YSYEKL. With 3 bases removed from V and 0 bases from J, the gap between germline ends came to 12 bases. The CDR3 contains 16 residues. CDR3 coding DNA: TGCGCCAGCAGCCATCTGGGGCAGATCTCCTACAATGAGCAGTTCTTC. Amino acids: CASSHLGQISYNEQFF.

This sequence joins TRBV20-1 and TRBJ2-3; 16 bases align to TRBD2. The CDR3 is 18 residues long. With V trimmed by 3 bases and J by 2 bases, 8 bases remained unmatched. Germline-derived CDR1 and CDR2 are DFQATT and SNEGSKA (reference sequence). The CDR3 protein is CSARAGTSGRGPTDTQYF. For the CDR3, the DNA is TGCAGTGCTAGGGCCGGGACTAGCGGGAGGGGTCCCACAGATACGCAGTATTTT.